This passage covers 25 T cell receptor beta chains from one sample sequenced in a study of shared clonotypes between healthy human individuals. Using immunoSEQ multiplex PCR, the repertoire was profiled, and TCRdb retains in-frame clones only, with some absent. The sample shows over 1.4 million clones, more than 95% of them seen only once. The specimen was naive CD4+ T cells sorted from blood. Subset defined: CD45RA+ positively selected. The receptors come from a man younger than 45 in good health.

The chain carries TRBV29-1 and TRBJ2-5, with TRBD1 matching over 7 bases. This CDR3 is built from 13 residues. From germline, CDR1 is SQVTM and CDR2 ANQGSEA. The junction had 10 bases not matched to a gene; V was cut back by 7 bases and J by 5 bases. CDR3 protein: CSAKEGAVETQYF. The CDR3 coding sequence is TGCAGCGCCAAAGAGGGGGCAGTGGAGACCCAGTACTTC.

This chain links TRBV5-1 with TRBJ1-1; D gene ambiguous. The CDR3 sequence is 14 residues long. The V gene's germline CDR1 is SGHRS and CDR2 YFSETQ. With 4 bases removed from V and 0 bases from J, the gap between germline ends came to 10 bases. The CDR3 region is CASSEVALNTEAFF. The DNA of the CDR3 is TGCGCCAGCAGCGAGGTCGCCTTGAACACTGAAGCTTTCTTT.

The J gene is TRBJ1-5, the V gene TRBV10-3; tentatively, D is TRBD1 (6 bases). Per germline, CDR1 ENHRY and CDR2 SYGVKD. Trimming left V 6 bases short and J 7 bases short, with 13 bases between. CDR3 size: 13 residues. The CDR3 is CAIRATGSQPQHF. In nucleotides, the CDR3 is TGTGCCATCAGGGCAACAGGGAGCCAGCCCCAGCATTTT.

V is TRBV10-2 and J is TRBJ2-7; 7 bases agree with TRBD1. CDR3 length: 15 amino acids. V was pared by 6 bases and J by 1 base, with 9 bases of the junction left unmatched. Looked up from germline, CDR1 is WSHSY and CDR2 is SAAADI. As DNA, the CDR3 is TGCGCCAGCAGCAGACCGGGACAGATTTCCTACGAGCAGTACTTC. As protein: CASSRPGQISYEQYF.

The rearrangement joins TRBV11-2 to TRBJ2-5, with a weak D call TRBD1 (5 bases). With 6 bases removed from V and 2 bases from J, the gap between germline ends came to 19 bases. Germline-derived CDR1 and CDR2 are SGHAT and FQNNGV. The CDR3 length is 16 residues. The DNA of the CDR3 is TGTGCCAGCAGTAGTAAACGGACAAGGGTTCAAGAGACCCAGTACTTC. Protein product: CASSSKRTRVQETQYF.

This clone was counted a single time. The gene calls are TRBV11-2 and TRBJ2-5; weak D call: TRBD2 (6 bases). The CDR3 runs to 17 residues. Germline CDR1 SGHAT, CDR2 FQNNGV. Trimming cost V 3 bases and J 3 bases, with 20 bases left between them. The DNA of the CDR3 is TGTGCCAGCAGCTTCGGTAGTTCGGCGGGAAGGGAAGAGACCCAGTACTTC. It yields the protein CASSFGSSAGREETQYF.

The chain employs TRBV18 and TRBJ1-5; D gene ambiguous. Germline assignment: CDR1 KGHSH and CDR2 LQKENI. There are 17 residues in the CDR3. V lost 2 bases to trimming and J lost 0 bases, with 14 bases between them. This CDR3 reads CASSPYYSEYSNQPQHF. In DNA form, the CDR3 reads TGTGCCAGCTCACCATACTATTCAGAGTATAGCAATCAGCCCCAGCATTTT.

V and J are TRBV29-1 and TRBJ2-2; D uncertain. Germline V CDR1 and CDR2: SQVTM, ANQGSEA. V lost 1 base, J lost 6 bases, and 3 bases lay in between. The CDR3 loop spans 11 amino acids. The chain's CDR3 is CSVEGPGELFF. The CDR3 DNA reads TGCAGCGTTGAAGGACCCGGGGAGCTGTTTTTT.

The rearrangement joins TRBV10-1 to TRBJ2-2; D call uncertain. Germline CDR1 WNHNN, CDR2 SYGVQD (reference sequence). This CDR3 region has 12 residues. Trimming left V 5 bases short and J 4 bases short, with 5 bases between. The CDR3 DNA is TGCGCCAGCAGTCGGTCCACCGGGGAGCTGTTTTTT. Protein product: CASSRSTGELFF.

The CDR3 DNA is TGTGCCAGCAGTGAAGGGCATCGACAGGAGTTAAGGCCCCAGCATTTT. Protein product: CASSEGHRQELRPQHF. This sequence joins TRBV6-1 and TRBJ1-5; D is perhaps TRBD1 (6 bases). The germline V and J ends were trimmed by 1 base and 9 bases, with 19 bases remaining between them. The CDR3 loop spans 16 amino acids. Germline CDR1 MNHNS, CDR2 SASEGT.

The V and J genes are TRBV30 and TRBJ1-1; 9 nucleotides line up with TRBD1. Trimming removed 4 bases from V and 3 bases from J; junction bases left unmatched: 15. The germline gives CDR1 GTSNPN, CDR2 SVGIG (reference sequence). This CDR3 contains 17 residues. CDR3 protein: CAWKPLGTGGPHTEAFF. CDR3 nucleotides: TGTGCCTGGAAGCCCCTGGGTACAGGGGGCCCTCACACTGAAGCTTTCTTT. Combining the CDR3 with reference TRBV30 and TRBJ1-1 gives the whole variable domain SQTIHQWPATLVQPVGSPLSLECTVEGTSNPNLYWYRQAAGRGLQLLFYSVGIGQISSEVPQNLSASRPQDRQFILSSKKLLLSDSGFYLCAWKPLGTGGPHTEAFFGQGTRLTVV.

The gene calls are TRBV27 and TRBJ2-2; tentatively, D is TRBD2 (5 bases). CDR1 and CDR2 (germline): MNHEY, SMNVEV (reference sequence). The CDR3 sequence is 14 residues long. Trimming removed 7 bases from V and 4 bases from J, with 13 bases in between. The CDR3 DNA sequence: TGTGCCAGCATCTTACGGGCGGGCACCGGGGAGCTGTTTTTT. Its protein product is CASILRAGTGELFF.

The chain recombines TRBV4-3 with TRBJ1-5, with 7 bases matching TRBD1. Germline CDR1 and CDR2: LGHNA and YSLEER. J lost 10 bases, V lost 0 bases, and 6 bases had no gene match. The CDR3 covers 14 residues. The CDR3 bases are TGCGCCAGCAGCCAAGAGGGGAGGGGGCATCCCCAGCATTTT. As protein: CASSQEGRGHPQHF.

The chain couples TRBV6-1 to TRBJ1-3; D call uncertain. V was clipped by 10 bases and J by 0 bases, with 7 bases between them. This CDR3 spans 12 amino acids. Germline lookup yields CDR1 MNHNS and CDR2 SASEGT. CDR3 DNA: TGTGCCACCTCCCTCTCTGGAAACACCATATATTTT. Protein product: CATSLSGNTIYF.

This chain links TRBV6-6 with TRBJ2-1; 7 nucleotides agree with TRBD2. There are 14 residues in the CDR3. With 10 bases clipped from V and 6 bases from J, the junction kept 12 bases outside the gene matches. CDR1 and CDR2 from the germline V gene are MNHNY and SVGAGI (reference sequence). CDR3 residues: CATSGPSIGNEQFF. CDR3 nucleotides: TGTGCCACTAGCGGACCCTCGATTGGCAATGAGCAGTTCTTC.

This rearrangement joins TRBV7-2 to TRBJ2-7; D possibly corresponds to TRBD2 (5 bases). From germline, CDR1 is SGHTA and CDR2 FQGNSA. CDR3 size: 13 residues. V dropped 2 bases and J dropped 4 bases, with 9 bases sitting between them. CDR3 DNA sequence: TGTGCCAGCAGCTTATCCGGGATATACGAGCAGTACTTC. Protein product: CASSLSGIYEQYF.

This chain joins TRBV11-2 and TRBJ2-7; 11 bases line up with TRBD2. From germline, CDR1 is SGHAT and CDR2 FQNNGV. V shed 6 bases and J 2 bases; nucleotides not matched to a gene: 6. The CDR3 totals 15 residues. The CDR3: CASRRLAGQPYEQYF. In DNA, the CDR3 is TGTGCCAGCAGGAGACTAGCGGGACAGCCCTACGAGCAGTACTTC.

As for this clone: The sample carries other DNA sequences with the same CDR3. The chain joins TRBV9 to TRBJ2-7; either TRBD1 or TRBD2 may supply D (6 bases each). The CDR3 covers 13 residues. V was clipped by 0 bases and J by 6 bases, with 10 bases between them. CDR1 SGDLS and CDR2 YYNGEE come from the germline V gene. Here the CDR3 reads CASSVGGRGEQYF. CDR3 DNA sequence: TGTGCCAGCAGCGTAGGGGGGCGGGGCGAGCAGTACTTC.

The chain couples TRBV2 to TRBJ2-1; D ambiguous. Germline values: CDR1 SNHLY, CDR2 FYNNEI. The CDR3 consists of 13 residues. V lost 4 bases to trimming and J lost 5 bases, with 9 bases between them. CDR3 sequence reads: CASSVWLNNEQFF. CDR3 DNA: TGTGCCAGCAGTGTTTGGCTGAACAATGAGCAGTTCTTC.

The V call is TRBV7-3, the J call TRBJ2-7, with a weak D call TRBD1 (5 bases). CDR3 size: 16 residues. The V gene lost 10 bases and the J gene lost 3 bases, with 25 bases spanning the gap. Germline V gene sequence: CDR1 SGHTA, CDR2 FQGTGA. CDR3 protein: CATMGLGDRHIYEQYF. The CDR3 DNA reads TGTGCCACCATGGGATTAGGGGATCGCCATATCTACGAGCAGTACTTC.

The rearrangement joins TRBV5-1 to TRBJ1-2, with TRBD1 identical over 7 bases. This CDR3 is built from 13 residues. From germline, CDR1 is SGHRS and CDR2 YFSETQ. V shed 4 bases, J shed 4 bases, and the junction held 4 bases outside the gene matches. CDR3 region: CASSDRVGYGYTF. Written as DNA, the CDR3 is TGCGCCAGCAGCGACAGGGTCGGCTATGGCTACACCTTC.

This sequence joins TRBV11-2 and TRBJ2-5; 7 bases are a match to TRBD2. The V gene's germline CDR1 is SGHAT and CDR2 FQNNGV. CDR3 length: 14 amino acids. Unmatched junction bases numbered 2, after V lost 1 base and J lost 3 bases. The CDR3 reads CASSLGLAEETQYF. CDR3 sequence (DNA): TGTGCCAGCAGCTTAGGGCTAGCGGAAGAGACCCAGTACTTC.

This chain joins TRBV5-1 and TRBJ1-1; weak D call: TRBD1 (6 bases). The CDR3 has 13 residues. Germline V CDR1 and CDR2: SGHRS, YFSETQ. Trimming shortened V by 4 bases and J by 4 bases, and 11 bases separated the two germline ends. The DNA for the CDR3 is TGCGCCAGCAGCGGGTACAGGGCCACTGAAGCTTTCTTT. Its translation: CASSGYRATEAFF.

This sequence joins TRBV19 and TRBJ1-5, with D maybe TRBD1 (6 bases). The V end lost 0 bases, the J end lost 5 bases, and 11 bases lay between the germline ends. In germline, CDR1 is LNHDA, CDR2 SQIVND (reference sequence). The CDR3 sequence is 15 residues long. The CDR3 loop is CASSIEDRLYQPQHF. The CDR3 nucleotides read TGTGCCAGTAGTATAGAGGACAGACTTTATCAGCCCCAGCATTTT.

The chain recombines TRBV7-6 with TRBJ2-7, with 11 bases aligning to TRBD2. The junction had 4 bases not matched to a gene; V was cut back by 3 bases and J by 3 bases. This CDR3 spans 15 amino acids. Germline lookup yields CDR1 SGHVS and CDR2 FNYEAQ. The CDR3 loop reads CASSLGLAENYEQYF. The CDR3 bases are TGTGCCAGCAGCTTGGGACTAGCGGAAAACTACGAGCAGTACTTC.